These T cell receptor beta chains were read from a single sample in a study of cytomegalovirus exposure and HLA in healthy donors. Here immunoSEQ multiplex PCR was the method, and the copy in TCRdb shows in-frame clones only, minus some. The sample consists of more than 110,000 clones, 75% to 80% of them appearing once. Specimen: PBMCs. The origin of the receptors is a male donor in good health and CMV-seronegative. Both conserved end residues are trimmed from each CDR3.

TRBV12-5	14	TRBJ1-1	ASGLPRRGAETEAF
TRBV18	14	TRBJ2-7	ASSPPGLAGGYEQY
TRBV9	13	TRBJ2-1	ASSPLSGGKNEQF
TRBV10-3	12	TRBJ1-2	AIRPGQGDYGYT
TRBV4-2	10	TRBJ1-1	ASSRGTTEAF
TRBV7-2	13	TRBJ1-1	ASSLGAGMNTEAF
TRBV7-2	17	TRBJ1-1	ASSLVVLRGIYMNTEAF
TRBV7-3	16	TRBJ2-3	ASSRGTSGRVSTDTQY
TRBV4-1	11	TRBJ1-1	ASSQVWGPEAF
TRBV15	14	TRBJ2-1	ATSRDPGGRGNEQF
TRBV5-6	10	TRBJ2-7	ASSLATFEQY
TRBV18	12	TRBJ1-1	ASSREQTGTEAF
TRBV9	14	TRBJ1-2	ASSVGGGSLFYGYT
TRBV4-1	12	TRBJ2-7	ASSQVGQAYEQY
TRBV7-7	17	TRBJ2-1	ASSLRLAGGDPSYNEQF
TRBV6-5	12	TRBJ1-5	ASSYGGPNQPQH
TRBV5-1	11	TRBJ1-1	ASTPSPRSEAF
TRBV27	12	TRBJ1-1	ASGLGQLNTEAF
TRBV7-3	19	TRBJ2-6	ASSLMGTGGPVDSGANGLT
TRBV15	16	TRBJ2-1	ATSRGRQGQGKVIEQF
TRBV15	11	TRBJ2-7	ATKGSGTYEQY
TRBV19	12	TRBJ2-2	ASTAAGNTGELF
TRBV7-2	10	TRBJ2-7	ASSRTGGEQY
TRBV6-5	12	TRBJ2-5	TSSYTGGKETQY
TRBV5-1	12	TRBJ2-1	ASSLGRGGNEQF
TRBV28	11	TRBJ2-5	ASSFGQQETQY
TRBV9	10	TRBJ2-3	ASSSGVLTQY
TRBV7-9	14	-	ASSLDPRGTVYEQY
TRBV11-2	14	TRBJ2-7	ASSLPSGRAIYEQY
TRBV9	12	TRBJ1-6	ASSPTFHNSPLH
TRBV18	14	TRBJ1-2	ASSPLPRDRNYGYT
TRBV5-1	11	TRBJ2-7	ASSLSGLSQVY
TRBV19	11	TRBJ2-7	ASAAGGGYEQY
TRBV7-9	12	TRBJ1-2	ASSDPQGTYGYT
TRBV19	14	TRBJ1-5	ASRTTGPNSNQPQH
TRBV6-1	15	TRBJ1-3	ASSAPTGQSTGNTIY
TRBV15	12	TRBJ1-1	ATSRGDRDHEAF
TRBV27	13	TRBJ2-1	ASRGDRGGYNEQF
TRBV5-6	10	TRBJ2-7	ASSLEGVEQY
TRBV9	14	TRBJ2-3	ASSVVGGVRTDTQY
TRBV5-4	12	TRBJ1-5	ASSLGGSNQPQH
TRBV4-1	18	TRBJ2-7	ASSQMGYPTGDGASYEQY
TRBV7-9	13	TRBJ2-2	ASSKGQGETGELF
TRBV7-2	15	TRBJ1-6	ASNLMGRGFANSPLH
TRBV21-1	10	TRBJ1-1	ASSKGGQGAF
TRBV7-7	14	TRBJ2-5	ASSSGTSGGQETQY
TRBV7-9	16	TRBJ2-3	SSSLPSGGRENTDTQY
TRBV7-6	14	TRBJ2-5	ASSLGRSARQETQY
TRBV7-8	13	TRBJ1-5	ASSFDRTGRQPQH
TRBV10-2	15	TRBJ2-3	ASSESTNRGRTDTQY
TRBV15	13	TRBJ2-5	ATSGGYGTQETQY
TRBV5-8	13	TRBJ1-3	ASSLQGFHGNTIY
TRBV7-2	13	TRBJ2-4	ASSFDSVAKNIQY
TRBV7-9	14	TRBJ2-7	SSSPPGGASSYEQY
TRBV4-1	18	TRBJ2-4	ASSQGDGTVAFLAKNIQY
TRBV4-2	11	TRBJ1-1	ASSQISGTEAF
TRBV7-9	12	TRBJ2-3	ASSDDRVEYTQY
TRBV13	12	TRBJ2-7	ASSQEAGQDEQY